A selection of T cell receptor beta chains follows, all from one sample in a study of graft-versus-host responses after intestinal transplantation. Using immunoSEQ multiplex PCR, the repertoire was profiled, and TCRdb retains in-frame clones only, with some absent. Here the sample spans around 14,000 clones, 30% to 35% being singletons. The sample was alloreactive CD4+ T cells from a mixed lymphocyte reaction culture, taken before intestinal transplant. The receptors here all came from a human patient who received an intestinal transplant. CDR3s leave out the opening cysteine and the closing phenylalanine or tryptophan. The order of the fields is V gene, D gene, J gene, clone size, CDR3 protein. D genes are given only for firm matches. Rows may omit the clone size; those that give it use once, few, many or a size class.

TRBV19	TRBD2	TRBJ2-1	-	ASRRESSYNEQF
TRBV28	TRBD1	TRBJ1-1	-	ASSLNRGRAF
TRBV4-2	-	TRBJ2-2	few	ASSQVGSGELF
TRBV6-6	TRBD2	TRBJ2-7	-	ASSRTRVVDEQY
TRBV7-9	TRBD1	TRBJ1-3	-	ASSQERTGAPGNTIY
TRBV18	-	TRBJ1-5	-	ASSSGGNQPQH
TRBV29-1	-	TRBJ1-1	few	SVLLPPGNTEAF
TRBV15	-	TRBJ1-5	-	ATSSPRWGRGNQPQH
TRBV4-2	-	TRBJ1-3	-	ASSFPTGTEGNTIY
TRBV29-1	TRBD2	TRBJ2-3	-	SVVVSGRGTDTQY
TRBV5-1	-	TRBJ1-2	-	ASRPEGSGTYGYT
TRBV4-1	-	TRBJ1-5	few	ASSRGGGNQPQH
TRBV5-6	-	TRBJ1-2	-	ASRPLGIQYGYT
TRBV29-1	-	TRBJ1-2	few	SVIKVIGYGYT
TRBV7-3	TRBD2	TRBJ2-5	-	ASSFTSGTSGRAQETQY
TRBV30	TRBD2	TRBJ2-5	-	AWSIAGGPGETQY